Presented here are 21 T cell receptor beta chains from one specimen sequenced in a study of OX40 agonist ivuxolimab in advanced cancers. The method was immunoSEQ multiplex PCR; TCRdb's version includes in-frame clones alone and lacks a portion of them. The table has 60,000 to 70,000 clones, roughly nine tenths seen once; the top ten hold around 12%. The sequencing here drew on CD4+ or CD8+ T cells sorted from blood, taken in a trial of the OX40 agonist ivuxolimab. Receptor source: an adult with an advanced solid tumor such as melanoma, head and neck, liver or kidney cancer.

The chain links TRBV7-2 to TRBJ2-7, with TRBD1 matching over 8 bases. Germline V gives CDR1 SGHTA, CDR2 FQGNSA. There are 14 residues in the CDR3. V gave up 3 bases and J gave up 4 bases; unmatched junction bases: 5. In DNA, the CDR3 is TGTGCCAGCAGCTTCGGACAGGGTGTTTACGAGCAGTACTTC. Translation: CASSFGQGVYEQYF.

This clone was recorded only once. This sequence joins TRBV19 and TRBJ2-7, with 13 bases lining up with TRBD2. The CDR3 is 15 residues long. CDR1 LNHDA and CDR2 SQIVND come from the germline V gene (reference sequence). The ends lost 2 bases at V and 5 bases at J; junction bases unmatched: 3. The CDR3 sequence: CASSIFGTSGNEQYF. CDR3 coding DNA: TGTGCCAGTAGTATATTCGGGACTAGCGGGAACGAGCAGTACTTC.

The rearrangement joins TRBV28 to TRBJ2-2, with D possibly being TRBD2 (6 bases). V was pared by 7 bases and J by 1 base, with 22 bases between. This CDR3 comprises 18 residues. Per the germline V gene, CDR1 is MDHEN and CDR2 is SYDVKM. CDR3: CASTSRPGLAMNTGELFF. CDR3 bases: TGTGCCAGCACCTCCCGGCCGGGACTTGCAATGAACACCGGGGAGCTGTTTTTT.

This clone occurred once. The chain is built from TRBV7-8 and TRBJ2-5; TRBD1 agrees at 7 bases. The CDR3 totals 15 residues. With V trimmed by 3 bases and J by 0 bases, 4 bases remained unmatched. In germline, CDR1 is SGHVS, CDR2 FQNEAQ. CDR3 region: CASSFLDRDQETQYF. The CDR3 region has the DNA TGTGCCAGCAGCTTTCTTGACAGGGACCAAGAGACCCAGTACTTC.

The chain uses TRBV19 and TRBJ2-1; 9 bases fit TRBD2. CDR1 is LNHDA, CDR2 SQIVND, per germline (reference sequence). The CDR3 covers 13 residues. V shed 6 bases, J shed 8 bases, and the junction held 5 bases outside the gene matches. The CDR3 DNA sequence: TGTGCCAGTAGGACTAGCGGTGTCTATGAGCAGTTCTTC. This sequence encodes CASRTSGVYEQFF.

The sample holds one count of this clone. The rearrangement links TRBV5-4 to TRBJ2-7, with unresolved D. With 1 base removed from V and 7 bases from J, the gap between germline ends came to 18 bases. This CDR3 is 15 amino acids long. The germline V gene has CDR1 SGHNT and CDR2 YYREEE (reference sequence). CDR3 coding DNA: TGTGCCAGCAGCTTGAAGGGTTCCCCTATGTGGGAGCAGTACTTC. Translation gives CASSLKGSPMWEQYF.

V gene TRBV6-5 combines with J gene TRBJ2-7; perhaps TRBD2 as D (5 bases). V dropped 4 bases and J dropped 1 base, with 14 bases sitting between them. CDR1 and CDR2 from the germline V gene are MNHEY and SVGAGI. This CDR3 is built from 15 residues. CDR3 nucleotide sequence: TGTGCCAGCAGTTTGGGCGTAGAGGGTTCCTACGAGCAGTACTTC. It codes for CASSLGVEGSYEQYF.

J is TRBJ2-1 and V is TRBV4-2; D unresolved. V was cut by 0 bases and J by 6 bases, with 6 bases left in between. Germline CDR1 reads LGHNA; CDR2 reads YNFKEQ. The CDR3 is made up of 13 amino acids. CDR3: CASSQDPGNEQFF. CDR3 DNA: TGTGCCAGCAGCCAAGATCCAGGCAATGAGCAGTTCTTC.

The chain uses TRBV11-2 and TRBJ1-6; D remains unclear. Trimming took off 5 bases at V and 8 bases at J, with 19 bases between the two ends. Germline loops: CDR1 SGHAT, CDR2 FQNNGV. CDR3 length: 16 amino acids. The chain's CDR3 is CASSGDDPISDSPLHF. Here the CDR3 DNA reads TGTGCCAGCAGCGGGGATGACCCTATATCCGATTCACCCCTCCACTTT.

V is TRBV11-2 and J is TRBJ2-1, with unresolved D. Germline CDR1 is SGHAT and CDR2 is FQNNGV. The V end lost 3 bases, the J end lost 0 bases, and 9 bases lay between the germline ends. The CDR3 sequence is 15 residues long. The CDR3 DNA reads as TGTGCCAGCAGCTTGTGGAACTACTCCTACAATGAGCAGTTCTTC. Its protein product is CASSLWNYSYNEQFF.

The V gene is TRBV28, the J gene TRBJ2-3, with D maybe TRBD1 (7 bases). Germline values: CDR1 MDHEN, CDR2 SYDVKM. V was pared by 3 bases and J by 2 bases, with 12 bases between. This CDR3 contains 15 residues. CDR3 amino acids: CASSFRGVPTDTQYF. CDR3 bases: TGTGCCAGCAGTTTCAGGGGGGTCCCCACAGATACGCAGTATTTT.

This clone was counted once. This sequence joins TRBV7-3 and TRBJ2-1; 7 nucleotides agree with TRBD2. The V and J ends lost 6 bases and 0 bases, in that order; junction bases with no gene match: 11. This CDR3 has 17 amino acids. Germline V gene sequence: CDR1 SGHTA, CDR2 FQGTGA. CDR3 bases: TGTGCCAGCAGTAGTAGCCTAGCGGTCCTCTCCTACAATGAGCAGTTCTTC. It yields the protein CASSSSLAVLSYNEQFF.

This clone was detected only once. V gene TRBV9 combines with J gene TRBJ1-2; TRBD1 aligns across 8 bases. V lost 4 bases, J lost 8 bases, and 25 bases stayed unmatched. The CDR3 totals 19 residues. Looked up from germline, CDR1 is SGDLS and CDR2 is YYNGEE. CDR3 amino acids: CASSRRPLPGQDTTGGYTF. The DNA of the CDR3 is TGTGCCAGCAGCCGGAGGCCCCTACCGGGACAGGACACAACGGGGGGCTACACCTTC.

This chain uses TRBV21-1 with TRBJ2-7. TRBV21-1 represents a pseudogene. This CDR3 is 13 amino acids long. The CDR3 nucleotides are TGTGCCAGCAGCAAATCCCCCGAATACGAGCAGTACTTC. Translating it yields CASSKSPEYEQYF.

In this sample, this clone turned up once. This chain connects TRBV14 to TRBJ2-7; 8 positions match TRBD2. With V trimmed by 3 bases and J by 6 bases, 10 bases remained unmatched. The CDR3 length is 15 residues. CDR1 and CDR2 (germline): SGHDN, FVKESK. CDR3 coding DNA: TGTGCCAGCAGCCAGAGCGGGAGTGGGGTTCGCGAGCAGTACTTC. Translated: CASSQSGSGVREQYF.

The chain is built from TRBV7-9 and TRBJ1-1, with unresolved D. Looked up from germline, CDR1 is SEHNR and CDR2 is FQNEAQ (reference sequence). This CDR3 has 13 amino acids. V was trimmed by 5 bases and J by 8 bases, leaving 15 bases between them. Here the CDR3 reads CASSPPAEVEAFF. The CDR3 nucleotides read TGTGCCAGCAGCCCCCCCGCAGAAGTGGAAGCTTTCTTT.

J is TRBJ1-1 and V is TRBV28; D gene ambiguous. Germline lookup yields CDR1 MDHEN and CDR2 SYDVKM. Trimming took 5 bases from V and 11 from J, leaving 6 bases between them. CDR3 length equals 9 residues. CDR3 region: CASSPPAFF. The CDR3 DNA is TGTGCCAGCAGTCCCCCGGCTTTCTTT. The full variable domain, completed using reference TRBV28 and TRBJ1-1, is DVKVTQSSRYLVKRTGEKVFLECVQDMDHENMFWYRQDPGLGLRLIYFSYDVKMKEKGDIPEGYSVSREKKERFSLILESASTNQTSMYLCASSPPAFFGQGTRLTVV.

The CDR3 is CASSVSGGKETQYF. The DNA of the CDR3 is TGTGCCAGCAGCGTCAGCGGGGGGAAAGAGACCCAGTACTTC. The chain carries TRBV7-9 and TRBJ2-5, with 9 bases matching TRBD2. The CDR3 runs 14 residues. V trimming: 5 bases; J trimming: 3 bases; junction bases outside the gene matches: 4. Germline lookup yields CDR1 SEHNR and CDR2 FQNEAQ (reference sequence). The full variable domain, with the rest looked up from reference TRBV7-9 and TRBJ2-5, is DTGVSQNPRHKITKRGQNVTFRCDPISEHNRLYWYRQTLGQGPEFLTYFQNEAQLEKSRLLSDRFSAERPKGSFSTLEIQRTEQGDSAMYLCASSVSGGKETQYFGPGTRLLVL.

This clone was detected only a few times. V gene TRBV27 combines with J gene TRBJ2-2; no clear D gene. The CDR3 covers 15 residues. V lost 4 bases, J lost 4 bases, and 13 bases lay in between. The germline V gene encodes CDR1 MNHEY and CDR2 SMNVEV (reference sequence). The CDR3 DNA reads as TGTGCCAGCAGTTCCCAAACTAACTTCACCGGGGAGCTGTTTTTT. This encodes CASSSQTNFTGELFF.

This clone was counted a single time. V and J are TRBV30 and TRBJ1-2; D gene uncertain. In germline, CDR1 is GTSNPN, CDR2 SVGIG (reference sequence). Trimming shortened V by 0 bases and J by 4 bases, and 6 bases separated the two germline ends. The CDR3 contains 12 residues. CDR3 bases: TGTGCCTGGAGTGTACCTTCCTATGGCTACACCTTC. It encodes CAWSVPSYGYTF.

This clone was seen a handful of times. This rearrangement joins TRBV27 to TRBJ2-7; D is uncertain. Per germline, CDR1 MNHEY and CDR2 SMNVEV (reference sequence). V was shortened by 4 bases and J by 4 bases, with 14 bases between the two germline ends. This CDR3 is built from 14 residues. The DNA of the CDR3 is TGTGCCAGCAGTTCTTTGAAAGTGGGGTACGAGCAGTACTTC. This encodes CASSSLKVGYEQYF.